These 29 T cell receptor beta chains came from one sample sequenced in a study of persistence of HIV-infected CD4 T cells. Cells were stimulated with CMV-infected fibroblast lysates at 10 ug/mL. Memory cells lacking CD40L and CD69 with high CD45RO were sorted. What these receptors recognize is not known. This was the immunoSEQ version 4 assay in survey mode. Produced via immunoSEQ multiplex PCR; TCRdb's table is partial and in-frame only. Of 45,000 to 55,000 clones listed, around 75% are singletons. The starting material was CD4+ T cells sorted from PBMCs after approximately 20-hour stimulation, obtained from a patient who received antiretroviral therapy. The receptors were sampled from an adult man with HIV who was CMV-seropositive.

The chain uses TRBV6-5 and TRBJ2-2; D call uncertain. The V end was cut by 4 bases, the J end by 6 bases, with 9 bases between. The germline CDR1 and CDR2 sequences are MNHEY and SVGAGI. The CDR3 sequence is 13 residues long. CDR3 coding DNA: TGTGCCAGCAGTTCCCGGGCCTCCGGGGAGCTGTTTTTT. Its translation: CASSSRASGELFF.

The chain recombines TRBV6-5 with TRBJ2-7; 10 bases are shared with TRBD1. CDR3 size: 14 residues. Germline loops: CDR1 MNHEY, CDR2 SVGAGI. After removal of 4 bases from V and 4 bases from J, the junction contained 4 bases not matched to a gene. CDR3: CASSSGDRGYEQYF. The CDR3 DNA is TGTGCCAGCAGTTCTGGGGACAGGGGTTACGAGCAGTACTTC.

The rearrangement links TRBV19 to TRBJ1-5, with D possibly matching TRBD1 (6 bases). Germline V lookup: CDR1 LNHDA, CDR2 SQIVND (reference sequence). This CDR3 contains 14 residues. V lost 2 bases, J lost 6 bases, and 11 bases lay in between. DNA of the CDR3: TGTGCCAGTAGTATATGGGGGGCGACTCAGCCCCAGCATTTT. The encoded protein is CASSIWGATQPQHF.

The rearrangement joins TRBV2 to TRBJ2-2, with D unresolved. This CDR3 is 14 amino acids long. V gave up 6 bases and J gave up 6 bases, with 14 bases separating them. Per the germline V gene, CDR1 is SNHLY and CDR2 is FYNNEI. This CDR3 is CASRTSDLPGELFF. CDR3 DNA: TGTGCCAGCAGGACCTCGGACCTCCCCGGGGAGCTGTTTTTT. The full variable domain, completed using reference TRBV2 and TRBJ2-2, is EPEVTQTPSHQVTQMGQEVILRCVPISNHLYFYWYRQILGQKVEFLVSFYNNEISEKSEIFDDQFSVERPDGSNFTLKIRSTKLEDSAMYFCASRTSDLPGELFFGEGSRLTVL.

The chain uses TRBV5-1 and TRBJ2-2; D is unresolved. With 7 bases removed from V and 2 bases from J, the gap between germline ends came to 9 bases. The CDR3 has 13 residues. Germline CDR1 and CDR2: SGHRS and YFSETQ. CDR3 nucleotide sequence: TGCGCCAGCGGGCGACGAAACACCGGGGAGCTGTTTTTT. Its translation is CASGRRNTGELFF.

The chain recombines TRBV5-1 with TRBJ1-4, with 10 bases aligning to TRBD1. The CDR3 has 18 residues. Per germline, CDR1 SGHRS and CDR2 YFSETQ. V was pared by 4 bases and J by 1 base, with 10 bases of the junction left unmatched. The CDR3 coding sequence is TGCGCCAGCAGCGATCGGGACAGGGGAACTCTAACTAATGAAAAACTGTTTTTT. Translation gives CASSDRDRGTLTNEKLFF.

This chain connects TRBV11-2 to TRBJ1-1, with TRBD1 identical over 10 bases. The CDR3 totals 15 residues. The junction had 6 bases not matched to a gene; V was cut back by 1 base and J by 7 bases. Germline V gene lookup returns CDR1 SGHAT and CDR2 FQNNGV. The CDR3 loop reads CASSLVRQGASEAFF. The CDR3 coding sequence is TGTGCCAGCAGCTTAGTAAGACAGGGGGCGAGTGAAGCTTTCTTT.

The J gene is TRBJ1-2, the V gene TRBV19; D is perhaps TRBD1 (5 bases). With 5 bases removed from V and 0 bases from J, the gap between germline ends came to 16 bases. Germline-derived CDR1 and CDR2 are LNHDA and SQIVND (reference sequence). This CDR3 spans 16 amino acids. The CDR3 region has the DNA TGTGCCAGTAGTCTCCTGGGGACGGACGCTAACTATGGCTACACCTTC. Translating gives CASSLLGTDANYGYTF.

To note about this clone: At one end the junction does not follow the germline gene, possibly because of a read error. The genes are TRBV5-4 and TRBJ2-7; TRBD1 matches at 12 bases. Germline CDR1 SGHNT, CDR2 YYREEE (reference sequence). There are 13 residues in the CDR3. For the CDR3, the DNA is TGTGCCAGCAGTCTGGGACAGGGGGCCCGGCGGGACTTC. Translation: CASSLGQGARRDF.

CDR3 DNA: TGTGCCACCAGCAGAGATCTAGGCCAGAATGAAAAACTGTTTTTT. Residues: CATSRDLGQNEKLFF. The gene calls are TRBV15 and TRBJ1-4; no clear D. Germline V gene sequence: CDR1 LNHNV, CDR2 YYDKDF (reference sequence). Trimming took off 0 bases at V and 5 bases at J, with 10 bases between the two ends. The CDR3 is 15 residues long.

The chain links TRBV28 to TRBJ1-2; 8 nucleotides agree with TRBD1. This CDR3 contains 14 residues. CDR1 MDHEN and CDR2 SYDVKM come from the germline V gene. J lost 5 bases, V lost 6 bases, and 8 bases had no gene match. The CDR3, as DNA: TGTGCCAGCAGGTTAGGACAGGGTTGGTATGGCTACACCTTC. Its translation is CASRLGQGWYGYTF.

This chain links TRBV5-5 with TRBJ1-2; 7 nucleotides align to TRBD1. CDR3 length equals 14 residues. CDR1 is SGHKS, CDR2 YYEKEE, per germline (reference sequence). The V segment lost 4 bases and the J segment 1 base; nucleotides outside the gene matches: 4. The CDR3 DNA sequence: TGTGCCAGCAGCCTGGACAGGCTTAACTATGGCTACACCTTC. Its translation: CASSLDRLNYGYTF.

This chain joins TRBV3-1 (or the pseudogene TRBV3-2) and TRBJ2-1, with D uncertain. Trimming shortened V by 5 bases and J by 2 bases, and 13 bases separated the two germline ends. Germline lookup yields CDR1 LGHDT and CDR2 YNNKEL (reference sequence). The CDR3 has 15 residues. CDR3 DNA: TGTGCCAGCAGCGTCTCTGGAAGTACCTACAATGAGCAGTTCTTC. Its protein product is CASSVSGSTYNEQFF.

The chain has TRBV7-2 and TRBJ1-1, with D unresolved. CDR3 length equals 14 residues. Trimming pared 5 bases from V and 0 bases from J, leaving 10 bases between. From germline, CDR1 is SGHTA and CDR2 FQGNSA. CDR3 residues: CASSARALNTEAFF. The CDR3 coding sequence is TGTGCCAGCAGCGCCCGGGCCTTGAACACTGAAGCTTTCTTT.

V and J are TRBV7-2 and TRBJ1-1; D gene unclear. V was trimmed by 3 bases and J by 5 bases, leaving 7 bases between them. CDR3 length equals 12 residues. Germline CDR1 and CDR2: SGHTA and FQGNSA. The CDR3 here is CASSFGQTEAFF. CDR3 nucleotide sequence: TGTGCCAGCAGCTTTGGCCAAACTGAAGCTTTCTTT.

The chain has TRBV18 and TRBJ2-7; no definite D call. Between the trimmed V and J ends, which lost 6 bases and 4 bases, there was a span of 13 bases. The germline gives CDR1 KGHSH, CDR2 LQKENI. The CDR3 has 13 amino acids. The CDR3 DNA follows: TGTGCCAGCTCCATAGCTGTAGGTTACGAGCAGTACTTC. Translated: CASSIAVGYEQYF. The variable domain in full, completed from reference TRBV18 and TRBJ2-7, reads NAGVMQNPRHLVRRRGQEARLRCSPMKGHSHVYWYRQLPEEGLKFMVYLQKENIIDESGMPKERFSAEFPKEGPSILRIQQVVRGDSAAYFCASSIAVGYEQYFGPGTRLTVT.

The V and J genes are TRBV27 and TRBJ1-5; 11 bases are a match to TRBD1. With V trimmed by 4 bases and J by 3 bases, 5 bases remained unmatched. There are 16 residues in the CDR3. Looked up from germline, CDR1 is MNHEY and CDR2 is SMNVEV (reference sequence). DNA for the CDR3: TGTGCCAGCAGTTCCAGGACAGGGGGCAACAATCAGCCCCAGCATTTT. Encoded protein: CASSSRTGGNNQPQHF.

The V call is TRBV2, the J call TRBJ2-5; tentative D call: TRBD2 (5 bases). The CDR3 is 14 residues long. Trimming took off 2 bases at V and 5 bases at J, with 12 bases between the two ends. The germline V gene encodes CDR1 SNHLY and CDR2 FYNNEI. CDR3 bases: TGTGCCAGCAGTGAAAATGGAGGATCGGAGACCCAGTACTTC. Translating it yields CASSENGGSETQYF.

A few counts support this clone. This chain links TRBV3-1 (or the pseudogene TRBV3-2) with TRBJ1-2; D not resolved. This CDR3 comprises 15 residues. Germline V gene data show CDR1 as LGHDT and CDR2 as YNNKEL (reference sequence). V was trimmed by 0 bases and J by 2 bases, leaving 10 bases between them. The CDR3 sequence: CASSQDVSFNYGYTF. In nucleotides, the CDR3 is TGTGCCAGCAGCCAAGACGTCAGCTTCAACTATGGCTACACCTTC.

The V and J genes are TRBV9 and TRBJ2-7; tentatively, D is TRBD1 or TRBD2 (5 bases each). This CDR3 spans 13 amino acids. Looked up from germline, CDR1 is SGDLS and CDR2 is YYNGEE. Trimming took off 2 bases at V and 5 bases at J, with 11 bases between the two ends. In DNA, the CDR3 is TGTGCCAGCAGCGTGAGGCAGGGACACGAGCAGTACTTC. The encoded protein is CASSVRQGHEQYF. Full variable domain (rest looked up from reference TRBV9 and TRBJ2-7): DSGVTQTPKHLITATGQRVTLRCSPRSGDLSVYWYQQSLDQGLQFLIQYYNGEERAKGNILERFSAQQFPDLHSELNLSSLELGDSALYFCASSVRQGHEQYFGPGTRLTVT.

The genes are TRBV4-2 and TRBJ2-6; 9 bases align to TRBD1. The CDR3 is 17 residues long. The V segment lost 3 bases and the J segment 3 bases; nucleotides outside the gene matches: 6. The germline V gene encodes CDR1 LGHNA and CDR2 YNFKEQ. The CDR3 sequence is CASSQGQGSYGANVLTF. The CDR3 bases are TGTGCCAGCAGCCAGGGACAGGGTTCTTATGGGGCCAACGTCCTGACTTTC.

This rearrangement joins TRBV28 to TRBJ1-1; TRBD1 aligns across 7 bases. Germline V gene sequence: CDR1 MDHEN, CDR2 SYDVKM. This CDR3 spans 14 amino acids. The V and J ends lost 9 bases and 0 bases, in that order; junction bases with no gene match: 7. The CDR3 sequence: CASWDSYMNTEAFF. The CDR3 coding sequence is TGTGCCAGTTGGGACAGTTACATGAACACTGAAGCTTTCTTT.

This chain links TRBV27 with TRBJ2-5, with D possibly TRBD2 on 5 matching bases. The length of the CDR3 is 16 residues. From germline, CDR1 is MNHEY and CDR2 SMNVEV (reference sequence). Trimming stripped 4 bases from V and 2 bases from J, with 17 bases between. The CDR3: CASSSHISARQETQYF. The CDR3 DNA is TGTGCCAGCAGTTCTCATATTAGCGCCCGGCAAGAGACCCAGTACTTC.

A few counts support this clone. The V and J genes are TRBV7-2 and TRBJ2-1; 11 positions match TRBD2. This CDR3 contains 16 residues. The ends lost 5 bases at V and 8 bases at J; junction bases unmatched: 11. Germline CDR1 is SGHTA and CDR2 is FQGNSA. This CDR3 is CASSAATSGRGYEQFF. The CDR3 DNA follows: TGTGCCAGCAGCGCCGCCACTAGCGGGAGAGGCTATGAGCAGTTCTTC.

A few counts support this clone. The J gene is TRBJ1-2, the V gene TRBV10-3, with a possible D match to TRBD1 (5 bases). Trimming took off 4 bases at V and 2 bases at J, with 5 bases between the two ends. The CDR3 extends over 12 amino acids. From germline, CDR1 is ENHRY and CDR2 SYGVKD. This CDR3 is CAISGGNYGYTF. The CDR3 DNA reads TGTGCCATCAGTGGGGGGAACTATGGCTACACCTTC.

The chain is built from TRBV29-1 and TRBJ1-2; D gene uncertain. CDR1 is SQVTM and CDR2 is ANQGSEA in the germline V gene. This CDR3 is built from 11 residues. V lost 4 bases, J lost 6 bases, and 9 bases lay in between. DNA of the CDR3: TGCAGCGTTGGTGGAGCGGATGGCTACACCTTC. Translation: CSVGGADGYTF. Full variable domain (remainder filled in from reference TRBV29-1 and TRBJ1-2): SAVISQKPSRDICQRGTSLTIQCQVDSQVTMMFWYRQQPGQSLTLIATANQGSEATYESGFVIDKFPISRPNLTFSTLTVSNMSPEDSSIYLCSVGGADGYTFGSGTRLTVV.

The chain has TRBV19 and TRBJ1-1; TRBD1 matches at 8 bases. This CDR3 has 14 amino acids. J lost 0 bases, V lost 6 bases, and 3 bases had no gene match. The V gene's germline CDR1 is LNHDA and CDR2 SQIVND (reference sequence). The CDR3 nucleotides are TGTGCCAGTAGGTGGACAGGGATGAACACTGAAGCTTTCTTT. Residues: CASRWTGMNTEAFF.

There are a few counts of this clone. The chain couples TRBV6-4 to TRBJ1-2, with 9 bases that match TRBD1. This CDR3 has 18 residues. Germline lookup yields CDR1 MRHNA and CDR2 SNTAGT. V shed 0 bases and J 3 bases; nucleotides not matched to a gene: 11. The CDR3 loop reads CASSDSYGGQGKDYGYTF. CDR3 DNA sequence: TGTGCCAGCAGTGACTCGTATGGGGGACAGGGAAAGGACTATGGCTACACCTTC.

The gene calls are TRBV6-2 or TRBV6-3 and TRBJ1-1, with no clear D. CDR1 and CDR2 from the germline V gene are MNHEY and SVGEGT. The CDR3 has 13 amino acids. Trimming stripped 5 bases from V and 1 base from J, with 8 bases between. CDR3 amino acids: CASSPTRNTEAFF. CDR3 nucleotide sequence: TGTGCCAGCAGTCCGACACGGAACACTGAAGCTTTCTTT.